The 8 T cell receptor beta chains given below trace back to one sample, sequenced in a study of T-cell memory formation after mild COVID-19 (dated by TCRdb to about 2021). The receptor library was made with 5' RACE. The listed sequencing device is Illumina NovaSeq 6000. TCRdb reran the public reads through fastp at Q25 and MiXCR, keeping productive beta chains. Every entry covers one CDR3 protein and lists the most common genes and DNA from its rows. The sample contains about 150,000 distinct CDR3 sequences, roughly 15% of them found a single time. The leading ten clones occupy 11% to 15% of the sample. Sequencing was carried out using PBMCs or a T cell subset sorted from them (not recorded which). The receptors shown here come from an adult woman who had mild COVID-19 (a few samples of this study predate the infection). The sample titles of this study are shuffled in the database, so cell type and time point are left out; the donor was told from shared clones.

This clonotype was counted many times. The rearrangement uses TRBV5-1 and TRBJ2-4; D is possibly TRBD1 or TRBD2 (6 bases each). CDR1 is SGHRS, CDR2 YFSETQ, per germline. The CDR3 contains 16 residues. V lost 4 bases and J lost 0, with 14 bases in between. CDR3 sequence (DNA): TGCGCCAGCAGCCCGGGGAGGACAGAAGCCAAAAACATTCAGTACTTC. Its translation: CASSPGRTEAKNIQYF.

The rearrangement joins TRBV4-3 to TRBJ2-1, with 9 nucleotides matching TRBD1. This CDR3 has 16 amino acids. With V trimmed by 4 bases and J by 6 bases, 10 bases remained unmatched. Per germline, CDR1 LGHNA and CDR2 YSLEER. Here the CDR3 DNA reads TGCGCCAGCAGCCGTGGCCCGGGACAGGGAGCCAATGAGCAGTTCTTC. Translation: CASSRGPGQGANEQFF.

The table lists this clonotype with a count of one. V gene TRBV19 combines with J gene TRBJ2-5, with D perhaps TRBD1 (6 bases). The CDR3 has 12 amino acids. Deletions cut 8 bases from V and 1 base from J, with 8 bases between. Per the germline V gene, CDR1 is LNHDA and CDR2 is SQIVND (reference sequence). The CDR3 sequence is CASQGSQETQYF. For the CDR3, the DNA is TGTGCCAGTCAGGGGAGCCAAGAGACCCAGTACTTC.

This clonotype was picked up a small number of times. The rearrangement joins TRBV5-4 to TRBJ2-5, with 8 bases that match TRBD2. The CDR3 covers 15 residues. V was clipped by 4 bases and J by 2 bases; unmatched bases: 7. The germline V gene encodes CDR1 SGHNT and CDR2 YYREEE (reference sequence). CDR3 loop: CASSTGLAIQETQYF. CDR3 sequence (DNA): TGTGCCAGCAGCACTGGACTAGCTATTCAAGAGACCCAGTACTTC.

The J gene is TRBJ2-1, the V gene TRBV29-1; 9 bases are a match to TRBD2. Unmatched junction bases numbered 9, after V lost 4 bases and J lost 5 bases. The CDR3 runs to 15 residues. Germline V gives CDR1 SQVTM, CDR2 ANQGSEA. CDR3 region: CSVVAGSSGNNEQFF. CDR3 nucleotide sequence: TGCAGCGTTGTAGCTGGGTCTAGCGGGAACAATGAGCAGTTCTTC.

This clonotype was seen at least ten times. In DNA form, the CDR3 reads TGTGCCAGCAGCTGGGGACAGGGCTACGAGCAGTACTTC. Amino acids: CASSWGQGYEQYF. The chain couples TRBV7-6 to TRBJ2-7, with 9 bases fitting TRBD1. The CDR3 is 13 residues long. Trimming at V came to 4 bases and at J to 3 bases, leaving 1 base not matched to a gene. Germline V gene data show CDR1 as SGHVS and CDR2 as FNYEAQ.

This chain links TRBV5-1 with TRBJ2-2; no definite D call. The CDR3 spans 15 residues. With 4 bases removed from V and 6 bases from J, the gap between germline ends came to 16 bases. Germline CDR1 SGHRS, CDR2 YFSETQ. The CDR3 reads CASSTRASEPGELFF. CDR3 coding DNA: TGCGCCAGCAGCACCCGGGCCTCAGAACCCGGGGAGCTGTTTTTT. The variable domain in full, with the rest retrieved from reference TRBV5-1 and TRBJ2-2, is KAGVTQTPRYLIKTRGQQVTLSCSPISGHRSVSWYQQTPGQGLQFLFEYFSETQRNKGNFPGRFSGRQFSNSRSEMNVSTLELGDSALYLCASSTRASEPGELFFGEGSRLTVL.

This rearrangement joins TRBV11-2 to TRBJ1-1; D remains ambiguous. CDR1 and CDR2 (germline): SGHAT, FQNNGV. The CDR3 is 14 residues long. Trimming removed 3 bases from V and 0 bases from J, with 8 bases in between. Here the CDR3 DNA reads TGTGCCAGCAGCTTTCTGGGCATGAACACTGAAGCTTTCTTT. Its translation: CASSFLGMNTEAFF. The full variable domain, rest sourced from reference TRBV11-2 and TRBJ1-1, is EAGVAQSPRYKIIEKRQSVAFWCNPISGHATLYWYQQILGQGPKLLIQFQNNGVVDDSQLPKDRFSAERLKGVDSTLKIQPAKLEDSAVYLCASSFLGMNTEAFFGQGTRLTVV.